This T cell receptor beta chain was identified in a study of shared clonotypes between healthy human individuals. In the study overall: For every donor, three CD4 naive, three CD4 memory, two CD8 naive and one CD8 memory plates were used.

CDR3 length: 12 amino acids. The V gene lost 6 bases and the J gene lost 1 base, with 6 bases spanning the gap. Germline loops: CDR1 ENHRY, CDR2 SYGVKD. Using immunoSEQ multiplex PCR, the repertoire was profiled, and TCRdb retains in-frame clones only, with some absent. Of roughly 590,000 clones listed, over 95% are singletons. Naive CD8 cells comprised CD45RO-negative, CCR7-positively selected cells, excluding terminally differentiated effector memory CD45RA+ cells. Recent acute infections and vaccinations were absent in the healthy HIV-negative adult donors. The donors, all of them Caucasian adults, lived in Nashville, Tennessee. On this clone itself: The antigen is undetermined.

Points from the study as a whole: An expected dependence of interdonor clonotype sharing on sequencing depth was noted.

The rearrangement links TRBV10-3 to TRBJ1-1; D unclear. This receptor was obtained from a young woman in good health. The sample taken for sequencing was naive CD8+ T cells sorted from blood. In nucleotides, the CDR3 is TGTGCCATCAGGTCAGGGAACACTGAAGCTTTCTTT. Encoded protein: CAIRSGNTEAFF.